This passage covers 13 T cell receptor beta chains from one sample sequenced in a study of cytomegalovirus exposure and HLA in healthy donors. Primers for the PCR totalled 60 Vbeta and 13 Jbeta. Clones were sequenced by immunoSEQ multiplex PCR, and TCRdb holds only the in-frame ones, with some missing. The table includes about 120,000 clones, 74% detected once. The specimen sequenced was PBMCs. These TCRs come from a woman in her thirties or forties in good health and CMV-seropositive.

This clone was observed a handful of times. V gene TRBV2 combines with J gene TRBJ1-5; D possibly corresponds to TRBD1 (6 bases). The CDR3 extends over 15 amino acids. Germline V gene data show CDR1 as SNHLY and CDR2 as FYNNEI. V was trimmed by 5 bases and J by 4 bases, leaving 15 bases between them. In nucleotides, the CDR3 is TGTGCCAGCAGTCTTACAGGGAATGCGAATCAGCCCCAGCATTTT. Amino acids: CASSLTGNANQPQHF.

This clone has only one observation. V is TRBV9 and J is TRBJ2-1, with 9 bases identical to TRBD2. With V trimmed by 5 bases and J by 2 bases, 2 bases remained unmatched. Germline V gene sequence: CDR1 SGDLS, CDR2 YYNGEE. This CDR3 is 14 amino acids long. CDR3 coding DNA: TGTGCCAGCAGGCCTAGCGGGGCCTACAATGAGCAGTTCTTC. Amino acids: CASRPSGAYNEQFF.

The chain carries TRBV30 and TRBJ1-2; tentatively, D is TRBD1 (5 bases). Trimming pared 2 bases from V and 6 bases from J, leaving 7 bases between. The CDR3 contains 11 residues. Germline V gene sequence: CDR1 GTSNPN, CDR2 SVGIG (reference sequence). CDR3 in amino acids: CAWSLRDGYTF. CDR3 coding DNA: TGTGCCTGGAGTCTCAGGGATGGCTACACCTTC.

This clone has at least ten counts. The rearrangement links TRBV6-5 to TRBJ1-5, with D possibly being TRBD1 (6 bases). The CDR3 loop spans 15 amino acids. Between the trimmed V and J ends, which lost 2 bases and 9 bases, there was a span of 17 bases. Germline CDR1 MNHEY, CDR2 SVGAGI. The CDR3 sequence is CASSYRQAEQWPQHF. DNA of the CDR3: TGTGCCAGCAGTTACAGACAGGCCGAGCAATGGCCCCAGCATTTT.

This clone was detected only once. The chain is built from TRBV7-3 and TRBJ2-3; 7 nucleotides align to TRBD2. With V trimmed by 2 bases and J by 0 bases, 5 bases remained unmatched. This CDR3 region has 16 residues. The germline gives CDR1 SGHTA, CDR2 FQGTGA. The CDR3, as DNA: TGTGCCAGCAGCTTAGGGGCTAGCGGTAGCACAGATACGCAGTATTTT. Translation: CASSLGASGSTDTQYF.

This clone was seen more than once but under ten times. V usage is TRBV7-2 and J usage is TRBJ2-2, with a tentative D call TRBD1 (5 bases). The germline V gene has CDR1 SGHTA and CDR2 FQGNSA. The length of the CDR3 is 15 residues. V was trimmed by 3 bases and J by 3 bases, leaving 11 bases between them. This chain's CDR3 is CASSFRVPDTGELFF. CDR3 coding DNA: TGTGCCAGCAGCTTCAGGGTCCCCGACACCGGGGAGCTGTTTTTT.

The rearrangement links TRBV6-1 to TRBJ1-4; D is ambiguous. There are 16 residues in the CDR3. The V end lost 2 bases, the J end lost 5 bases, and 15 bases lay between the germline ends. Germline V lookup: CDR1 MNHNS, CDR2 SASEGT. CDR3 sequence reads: CASSEIGVSINEKLFF. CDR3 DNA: TGTGCCAGCAGTGAAATCGGAGTGTCGATCAATGAAAAACTGTTTTTT.

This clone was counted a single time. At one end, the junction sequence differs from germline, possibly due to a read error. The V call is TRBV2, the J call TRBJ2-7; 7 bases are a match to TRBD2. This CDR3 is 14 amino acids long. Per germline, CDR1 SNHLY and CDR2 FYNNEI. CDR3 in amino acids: CASLFPSGDDERYF. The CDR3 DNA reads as TGTGCCAGTCTATTCCCTAGCGGTGACGACGAGCGGTACTTC.

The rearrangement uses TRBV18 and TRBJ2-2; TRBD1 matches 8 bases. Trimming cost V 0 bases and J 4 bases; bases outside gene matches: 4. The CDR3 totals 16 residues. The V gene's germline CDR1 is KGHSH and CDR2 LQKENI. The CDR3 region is CASSPPGQGGTGELFF. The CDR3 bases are TGTGCCAGCTCACCACCCGGACAGGGAGGCACCGGGGAGCTGTTTTTT.

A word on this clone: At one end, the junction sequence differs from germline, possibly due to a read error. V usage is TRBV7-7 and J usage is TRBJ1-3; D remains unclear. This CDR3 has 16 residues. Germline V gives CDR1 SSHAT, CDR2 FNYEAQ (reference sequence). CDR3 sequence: CASSLSSTSSGNTIYF. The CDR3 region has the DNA TGTGCTAGCAGCTTGTCCTCCACGAGCTCTGGAAACACCATATATTTT.

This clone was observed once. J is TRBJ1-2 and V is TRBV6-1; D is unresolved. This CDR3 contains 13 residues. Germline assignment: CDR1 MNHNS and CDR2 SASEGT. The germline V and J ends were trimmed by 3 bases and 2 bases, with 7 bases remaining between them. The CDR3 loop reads CASSERQNYGYTF. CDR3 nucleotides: TGTGCCAGCAGTGAGCGGCAGAACTATGGCTACACCTTC.

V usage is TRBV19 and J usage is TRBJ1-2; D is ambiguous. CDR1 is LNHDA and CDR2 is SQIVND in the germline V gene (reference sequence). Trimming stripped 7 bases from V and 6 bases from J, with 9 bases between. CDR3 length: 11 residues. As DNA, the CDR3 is TGTGCCAGTAAAAAGGGAGATGGCTACACCTTC. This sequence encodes CASKKGDGYTF. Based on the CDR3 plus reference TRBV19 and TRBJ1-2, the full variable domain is DGGITQSPKYLFRKEGQNVTLSCEQNLNHDAMYWYRQDPGQGLRLIYYSQIVNDFQKGDIAEGYSVSREKKESFPLTVTSAQKNPTAFYLCASKKGDGYTFGSGTRLTVV.

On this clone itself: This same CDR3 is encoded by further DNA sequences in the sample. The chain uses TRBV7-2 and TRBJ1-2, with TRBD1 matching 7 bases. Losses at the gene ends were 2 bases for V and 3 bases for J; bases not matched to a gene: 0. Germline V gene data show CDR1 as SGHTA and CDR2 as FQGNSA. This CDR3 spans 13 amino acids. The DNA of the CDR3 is TGTGCCAGCAGCTTAACAGGGGACTATGGCTACACCTTC. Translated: CASSLTGDYGYTF. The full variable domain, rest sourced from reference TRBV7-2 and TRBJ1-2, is GAGVSQSPSNKVTEKGKDVELRCDPISGHTALYWYRQSLGQGLEFLIYFQGNSAPDKSGLPSDRFSAERTGGSVSTLTIQRTQQEDSAVYLCASSLTGDYGYTFGSGTRLTVV.